What follows are 21 T cell receptor beta chains derived from one specimen sequenced in a study of vaccination and CD4 T cells after COVID-19. No antigens are known for them. The treatment was: approximately 9-day PBMC culture with coronavirus spike peptide pools or control peptides (ViraFEST assay). Prior to the COVID-19 pandemic (2011-2018), the unexposed donor's CD4+ T cells were collected. Researchers used the Oncomine TCR Beta short-read assay to sequence DNA from cultured CD4+ T cells. TCRdb reprocessed the PCR reads with MiXCR, giving one entry per CDR3 protein. Of some 4,400 distinct CDR3 sequences listed, 45% to 70% were seen once; the top ten hold roughly 40%. What was sequenced was CD4+ T cells from blood, cultured in vitro. All receptors derive from a human donor in good health.

This clonotype has a single count. The chain recombines TRBV28 with TRBJ1-1; 8 nucleotides match TRBD1. CDR3 length: 13 amino acids. V gave up 5 bases and J gave up 6 bases; unmatched junction bases: 5. Germline V gene lookup returns CDR1 MDHEN and CDR2 SYDVKM. The CDR3 DNA sequence: TGTGCCAGCAGTGTTCAGGGGGCTTCTGAAGCTTTCTTT. Its protein is CASSVQGASEAFF.

The chain uses TRBV20-1 and TRBJ2-1; maybe TRBD2 (5 bases). Per the germline V gene, CDR1 is DFQATT and CDR2 is SNEGSKA (reference sequence). The CDR3 has 18 amino acids. V lost 0 bases, J lost 1 base, and 19 bases lay in between. In DNA form, the CDR3 reads TGCAGTGCTAGAGAGTCGGCGGGCCGGGCTCGTTCCTACAATGAGCAGTTCTTC. Amino acids: CSARESAGRARSYNEQFF.

This chain uses TRBV10-3 with TRBJ1-5, with D uncertain. This CDR3 spans 15 amino acids. The germline gives CDR1 ENHRY, CDR2 SYGVKD. The V gene lost 3 bases and the J gene lost 0 bases, with 9 bases spanning the gap. The CDR3 sequence: CAISESSPSNQPQHF. CDR3 sequence (DNA): TGTGCCATCAGTGAATCCAGCCCTAGCAATCAGCCCCAGCATTTT.

The chain uses TRBV2 and TRBJ2-6; no clear D gene. V was shortened by 5 bases and J by 2 bases, with 1 base between the two germline ends. Per the germline V gene, CDR1 is SNHLY and CDR2 is FYNNEI. CDR3 size: 12 residues. The CDR3 DNA sequence: TGTGCCAGCAGTACTGGGGCCAACGTCCTGACTTTC. It is translated as CASSTGANVLTF.

The rearrangement uses TRBV30 and TRBJ1-1; 8 bases align to TRBD1. J gave up 10 bases and V 0 bases, and 4 bases lay outside the gene matches. The CDR3 is 12 residues long. Germline V gene lookup returns CDR1 GTSNPN and CDR2 SVGIG (reference sequence). Written as DNA, the CDR3 is TGTGCCTGGAGTGTAATGGGGACAGGAGCTTTCTTT. Protein: CAWSVMGTGAFF.

The chain uses TRBV7-9 and TRBJ2-5, with TRBD2 matching 9 bases. The CDR3 sequence is 13 residues long. V lost 5 bases, J lost 7 bases, and 5 bases stayed unmatched. Germline assignment: CDR1 SEHNR and CDR2 FQNEAQ (reference sequence). CDR3 sequence (DNA): TGTGCCAGCAGCCCCTCTAGCGGGGTGACCCAGTACTTC. This gives the protein CASSPSSGVTQYF. Using reference TRBV7-9 and TRBJ2-5 for the parts outside the CDR3, the full variable domain is DTGVSQNPRHKITKRGQNVTFRCDPISEHNRLYWYRQTLGQGPEFLTYFQNEAQLEKSRLLSDRFSAERPKGSFSTLEIQRTEQGDSAMYLCASSPSSGVTQYFGPGTRLLVL.

J is TRBJ1-1 and V is TRBV2; a weak D match, TRBD1 (5 bases). The length of the CDR3 is 14 residues. The germline gives CDR1 SNHLY, CDR2 FYNNEI. V lost 3 bases and J lost 3, with 11 bases in between. Here the CDR3 reads CASSESLGDTEAFF. The CDR3 DNA follows: TGTGCCAGCAGTGAGTCTCTGGGGGACACTGAAGCTTTCTTT.

The V call is TRBV6-2 or TRBV6-3, the J call TRBJ2-2, with TRBD2 matching 9 bases. This CDR3 has 17 residues. Germline V lookup: CDR1 MNHEY, CDR2 SVGEGT. V was clipped by 0 bases and J by 4 bases; unmatched bases: 6. CDR3 sequence: CASSYSPAGGPTGELFF. Written as DNA, the CDR3 is TGTGCCAGCAGTTACTCCCCCGCGGGGGGGCCCACCGGGGAGCTGTTTTTT.

The rearrangement uses TRBV7-6 and TRBJ2-2; the D gene is possibly TRBD1 (6 bases). The CDR3 length is 13 residues. Germline CDR1 is SGHVS and CDR2 is FNYEAQ. V was pared by 5 bases and J by 3 bases, with 7 bases between. The CDR3 region is CASSRTDTGELFF. DNA for the CDR3: TGTGCCAGCAGCCGGACAGACACCGGGGAGCTGTTTTTT. Using reference TRBV7-6 and TRBJ2-2 for the parts outside the CDR3, the full variable domain is GAGVSQSPRYKVTKRGQDVALRCDPISGHVSLYWYRQALGQGPEFLTYFNYEAQQDKSGLPNDRFSAERPEGSISTLTIQRTEQRDSAMYRCASSRTDTGELFFGEGSRLTVL.

The genes are TRBV11-1 and TRBJ1-1; D may be TRBD1 (6 bases). Between the trimmed V and J ends, which lost 3 bases and 8 bases, there was a span of 10 bases. The germline gives CDR1 SGHAT, CDR2 FQDESV (reference sequence). The CDR3 length is 12 residues. CDR3 DNA: TGTGCCAGCAGCTTCGCCCAGGGGGAAGCTTTCTTT. This encodes CASSFAQGEAFF. Combining the CDR3 with reference TRBV11-1 and TRBJ1-1 gives the whole variable domain EAEVAQSPRYKITEKSQAVAFWCDPISGHATLYWYRQILGQGPELLVQFQDESVVDDSQLPKDRFSAERLKGVDSTLKIQPAELGDSAMYLCASSFAQGEAFFGQGTRLTVV.

This clonotype turned up a few times. V and J are TRBV20-1 and TRBJ1-2; TRBD1 agrees at 7 bases. V lost 1 base and J lost 5; bases outside the gene matches: 7. Germline loops: CDR1 DFQATT, CDR2 SNEGSKA (reference sequence). The CDR3 runs 14 residues. The CDR3 reads CSARASGTEYGYTF. The CDR3 DNA sequence: TGCAGTGCTAGAGCATCCGGGACAGAGTATGGCTACACCTTC.

The V gene is TRBV28, the J gene TRBJ1-2; 7 positions agree with TRBD1. Germline CDR1 MDHEN, CDR2 SYDVKM. With 5 bases clipped from V and 6 bases from J, the junction kept 9 bases outside the gene matches. The CDR3 has 14 residues. DNA of the CDR3: TGTGCCAGCAGTGAGAGGGACAGACTAGATGGCTACACCTTC. Amino acids: CASSERDRLDGYTF.

The CDR3 is CASSLAPPGAAYEQYF. CDR3 DNA: TGTGCCAGCAGCTTAGCTCCCCCAGGGGCCGCCTACGAGCAGTACTTC. V and J are TRBV7-2 and TRBJ2-7, with D possibly matching TRBD1 (6 bases). Germline values: CDR1 SGHTA, CDR2 FQGNSA. The length of the CDR3 is 16 residues. V was trimmed by 0 bases and J by 2 bases, leaving 14 bases between them.

The V call is TRBV6-1, the J call TRBJ2-5; no definite D call. The CDR3 length is 13 residues. The V gene's germline CDR1 is MNHNS and CDR2 SASEGT. With 6 bases removed from V and 4 bases from J, the gap between germline ends came to 12 bases. The CDR3 DNA sequence: TGTGCCAGCAGCCGACCGTTCGGAGAGACCCAGTACTTC. Protein: CASSRPFGETQYF.

This clonotype was seen a single time. The chain recombines TRBV12-3 or TRBV12-4 with TRBJ1-2, with D perhaps TRBD1 (5 bases). The CDR3 extends over 12 amino acids. Trimming removed 6 bases from V and 8 bases from J, with 13 bases in between. This CDR3 reads CASRLGPQGYTF. The CDR3 DNA is TGTGCCAGCAGGTTGGGACCCCAGGGCTACACCTTC.

This clonotype was detected only a few times. V usage is TRBV19 and J usage is TRBJ2-2, with 7 bases fitting TRBD2. The trim removed 3 bases at V and 0 bases at J, leaving 1 base unmatched. The CDR3 contains 15 residues. Germline V gene sequence: CDR1 LNHDA, CDR2 SQIVND (reference sequence). This CDR3 is CASSIGLANTGELFF. CDR3 sequence (DNA): TGTGCCAGTAGTATTGGACTAGCGAACACCGGGGAGCTGTTTTTT.

The rearrangement joins TRBV7-2 to TRBJ2-7, with D possibly matching TRBD1 (5 bases). Looked up from germline, CDR1 is SGHTA and CDR2 is FQGNSA. The CDR3 consists of 14 residues. The V and J ends lost 2 bases and 10 bases respectively, with 18 bases between them. CDR3 bases: TGTGCCAGCAGCTTAAATCGGCTGTCGGACACTCAGTACTTC. It encodes CASSLNRLSDTQYF.

This clonotype appeared a few times. The chain links TRBV27 to TRBJ1-1; D remains ambiguous. Trimming took 2 bases from V and 8 from J, leaving 12 bases between them. Germline-derived CDR1 and CDR2 are MNHEY and SMNVEV (reference sequence). CDR3 length: 13 residues. The CDR3 sequence is CASSLVRQAEAFF. The CDR3 coding sequence is TGTGCCAGCAGTTTAGTTCGGCAGGCAGAAGCTTTCTTT.

This clonotype was detected only a few times. This sequence joins TRBV20-1 and TRBJ1-1, with TRBD1 matching 12 bases. Germline lookup yields CDR1 DFQATT and CDR2 SNEGSKA (reference sequence). V was clipped by 3 bases and J by 11 bases; unmatched bases: 16. This CDR3 has 16 residues. For the CDR3, the DNA is TGCAGTGCTAGGCCCCCGGGACAGGGGGCGCGGCGCGGGGCTTTCTTT. Protein sequence: CSARPPGQGARRGAFF.

This clonotype is a singleton in its sample. V is TRBV19 and J is TRBJ2-2; 9 positions match TRBD1. The V gene's germline CDR1 is LNHDA and CDR2 SQIVND (reference sequence). This CDR3 has 16 amino acids. Trimming removed 5 bases from V and 4 bases from J; junction bases left unmatched: 8. CDR3 sequence: CASSVTGGAGTGELFF. The CDR3 DNA is TGTGCCAGTAGTGTTACAGGGGGCGCGGGCACCGGGGAGCTGTTTTTT.

There are a few counts of this clonotype. The V gene is TRBV20-1, the J gene TRBJ1-6, with a tentative D call TRBD1 (6 bases). This CDR3 spans 14 amino acids. V was cut by 5 bases and J by 6 bases, with 14 bases left in between. Germline V gene data show CDR1 as DFQATT and CDR2 as SNEGSKA (reference sequence). CDR3 sequence: CSAVLPDSNSPLHF. Here the CDR3 DNA reads TGCAGTGCTGTATTACCGGACAGTAATTCACCCCTCCACTTT.